The T cell receptor beta chain under discussion was sequenced for a study of cytomegalovirus exposure and HLA in healthy donors. Notes on this clone: Antigen unknown.

The CDR3 extends over 16 amino acids. V lost 7 bases to trimming and J lost 9 bases; unmatched junction nucleotides: 15. Per germline, CDR1 SNHLY and CDR2 FYNNEI. The PCR used 60 Vbeta and 13 Jbeta primers. Here immunoSEQ multiplex PCR was the method, and the copy in TCRdb shows in-frame clones only, minus some. The table lists about 150,000 clones. Points from the study as a whole: As a later analysis revealed, most CMV-associated TCR beta chains appeared HLA-restricted. Prior analysis indicated that the majority of TCR beta V segments exhibited productivity approximately 87% or approximately 30% of the time. In a later analysis, HLA-associated TCR beta chains were more clonally expanded than equally common others. Sequences of the TCR beta chain were said to predict the HLA-A and HLA-B alleles of most subjects accurately.

The clonotype was recovered from a woman aged 50 to 60 in good health and CMV-seronegative. This chain connects TRBV2 to TRBJ1-6; 7 nucleotides align to TRBD1. The specimen sequenced was PBMCs. The CDR3 sequence: CASIGIRGQGSSPLHF. The CDR3, as DNA: TGTGCCAGCATAGGGATTAGGGGGCAAGGAAGTTCACCCCTCCACTTT.